Presented here are 24 T cell receptor beta chains from one specimen sequenced in a study of T cell responses to AZD1222 COVID-19 vaccine. The repertoire was sequenced with immunoSEQ multiplex PCR; TCRdb's copy has only in-frame clones and lacks some. The sample includes about 160,000 clones, around 95% of them seen just once. This specimen was peripheral blood, taken on day 0 of AZD1222 vaccination. The receptors originated from an adult in good health.

The chain is built from TRBV7-6 and TRBJ2-1; 9 bases fit TRBD2. The trim removed 5 bases at V and 4 bases at J, leaving 12 bases unmatched. The CDR3 is 17 amino acids. Germline loops: CDR1 SGHVS, CDR2 FNYEAQ. The CDR3: CASSPQVGGGAYNEQFF. CDR3 nucleotides: TGTGCCAGCAGCCCACAGGTCGGCGGGGGGGCATACAATGAGCAGTTCTTC. Full variable domain (rest looked up from reference TRBV7-6 and TRBJ2-1): GAGVSQSPRYKVTKRGQDVALRCDPISGHVSLYWYRQALGQGPEFLTYFNYEAQQDKSGLPNDRFSAERPEGSISTLTIQRTEQRDSAMYRCASSPQVGGGAYNEQFFGPGTRLTVL.

This rearrangement joins TRBV2 to TRBJ2-2; D might be TRBD2 (6 bases). Trimming pared 7 bases from V and 1 base from J, leaving 16 bases between. This CDR3 contains 16 residues. Germline assignment: CDR1 SNHLY and CDR2 FYNNEI. CDR3 DNA: TGTGCCAGCACCGGTAGCGGCGGAGGGAACACCGGGGAGCTGTTTTTT. Its protein product is CASTGSGGGNTGELFF.

The CDR3 protein is CASSSPLTGSQYF. The DNA of the CDR3 is TGCGCCAGCAGTTCACCCCTGACTGGGTCCCAGTACTTC. This chain connects TRBV10-1 to TRBJ2-5; D gene unclear. The CDR3 covers 13 residues. The V end lost 5 bases, the J end lost 9 bases, and 16 bases lay between the germline ends. Germline V gives CDR1 WNHNN, CDR2 SYGVQD (reference sequence).

This clone appeared a single time. The V call is TRBV6-2 or TRBV6-3, the J call TRBJ1-2; D is uncertain. The CDR3 loop spans 14 amino acids. Between the trimmed V and J ends, which lost 2 bases and 4 bases, there was a span of 11 bases. CDR1 is MNHEY and CDR2 is SVGEGT in the germline V gene. The CDR3 DNA reads as TGTGCCAGCAGTTACGCAATGGGCCCCTATGGCTACACCTTC. It is translated as CASSYAMGPYGYTF.

J is TRBJ2-1 and V is TRBV7-6; D is unclear. The CDR3 is 12 amino acids. The V gene's germline CDR1 is SGHVS and CDR2 FNYEAQ. Trimming removed 3 bases from V and 7 bases from J, with 7 bases in between. In DNA form, the CDR3 reads TGTGCCAGCAGCTTTCGGCTAAATGAGCAGTTCTTC. Translating it yields CASSFRLNEQFF.

This chain connects TRBV19 to TRBJ1-2, with 8 bases that match TRBD1. This CDR3 has 14 amino acids. Losses at the gene ends were 5 bases for V and 4 bases for J; bases not matched to a gene: 6. Germline values: CDR1 LNHDA, CDR2 SQIVND (reference sequence). Here the CDR3 DNA reads TGTGCCAGTAGTCAACAGGGGGGTTTCTATGGCTACACCTTC. Residues: CASSQQGGFYGYTF.

The J gene is TRBJ2-1, the V gene TRBV12-3 or TRBV12-4; the match to TRBD2 covers 9 bases. V was pared by 2 bases and J by 9 bases, with 2 bases of the junction left unmatched. The CDR3 has 13 amino acids. CDR3 coding DNA: TGTGCCAGCAGTTTACGACTAGCGGCTGAGCAGTTCTTC. Residues: CASSLRLAAEQFF.

The J gene is TRBJ1-6, the V gene TRBV5-1; possible D gene TRBD1, 6 bases. The CDR3 loop spans 15 amino acids. V lost 0 bases and J 3 bases, leaving 7 bases between the germline ends. The germline V gene encodes CDR1 SGHRS and CDR2 YFSETQ. CDR3 in amino acids: CASSLGTVYNSPLHF. In DNA, the CDR3 is TGCGCCAGCAGCTTGGGGACAGTCTATAATTCACCCCTCCACTTT.

The V call is TRBV6-5, the J call TRBJ1-2; a weak D match, TRBD1 (5 bases). Per germline, CDR1 MNHEY and CDR2 SVGAGI. Trimming cost V 7 bases and J 7 bases, with 19 bases left between them. This CDR3 is built from 14 residues. This CDR3 reads CASTPSGGMSGYTF. The CDR3 DNA reads as TGTGCCAGCACCCCTAGTGGGGGGATGTCTGGCTACACCTTC.

The chain uses TRBV19 and TRBJ2-2; D possibly corresponds to TRBD2 (5 bases). Trimming removed 5 bases at V and 6 bases at J, with 19 bases between. The CDR3 covers 16 residues. CDR1 is LNHDA, CDR2 SQIVND, per germline (reference sequence). The CDR3 sequence is CASSLLRGPLAGELFF. The CDR3 DNA sequence: TGTGCCAGTAGTTTACTCCGGGGTCCACTAGCCGGGGAGCTGTTTTTT.

The chain links TRBV6-5 to TRBJ1-1; a possible D gene is TRBD1 (6 bases). This CDR3 region has 15 residues. V was trimmed by 4 bases and J by 0 bases, leaving 12 bases between them. Germline V gene sequence: CDR1 MNHEY, CDR2 SVGAGI. DNA for the CDR3: TGTGCCAGCAGTTCCTCCGGGGGCATGAACACTGAAGCTTTCTTT. Translated, it gives CASSSSGGMNTEAFF.

CDR3 DNA sequence: TGTGCCAGTAGCTGGACCGGGGAGCTGTTTTTT. Amino acids: CASSWTGELFF. The V call is TRBV19, the J call TRBJ2-2; D is uncertain. Trimming shortened V by 6 bases and J by 5 bases, and 4 bases separated the two germline ends. The germline V gene has CDR1 LNHDA and CDR2 SQIVND (reference sequence). This CDR3 spans 11 amino acids.

The CDR3 coding sequence is TGTGCCAGTCGGGACAGGGGGCTAGGCACAGATACGCAGTATTTT. Amino acids: CASRDRGLGTDTQYF. The V call is TRBV19, the J call TRBJ2-3; 12 nucleotides line up with TRBD1. The CDR3 has 15 amino acids. CDR1 and CDR2 (germline): LNHDA, SQIVND (reference sequence). With 8 bases clipped from V and 1 base from J, the junction kept 4 bases outside the gene matches.

This clone has only one observation. The gene calls are TRBV6-2 or TRBV6-3 and TRBJ1-5; tentative D call: TRBD1 (6 bases). Per germline, CDR1 MNHEY and CDR2 SVGEGT. V gave up 2 bases and J gave up 7 bases, with 12 bases separating them. CDR3 length: 14 residues. The CDR3 sequence: CASSYGHRAQPQHF. CDR3 DNA: TGTGCCAGCAGTTACGGCCACAGGGCGCAGCCCCAGCATTTT.

V usage is TRBV6-4 and J usage is TRBJ2-1; 12 bases fit TRBD1. With 3 bases clipped from V and 8 bases from J, the junction kept 2 bases outside the gene matches. This CDR3 is built from 14 residues. Germline assignment: CDR1 MRHNA and CDR2 SNTAGT. The CDR3 reads CASSEGQGADEQFF. The CDR3 nucleotides read TGTGCCAGCAGTGAGGGACAGGGGGCCGATGAGCAGTTCTTC.

This chain's CDR3 is CASSYTRFYSNTEAFF. In nucleotides, the CDR3 is TGTGCCAGCAGTTACACACGGTTCTATTCGAACACTGAAGCTTTCTTT. V gene TRBV6-5 combines with J gene TRBJ1-1, with D hard to call. The CDR3 has 16 residues. Trimming shortened V by 2 bases and J by 1 base, and 14 bases separated the two germline ends. Germline V gene lookup returns CDR1 MNHEY and CDR2 SVGAGI.

This clone was counted a single time. The V and J genes are TRBV4-3 and TRBJ2-1, with TRBD2 matching over 13 bases. The CDR3 extends over 15 amino acids. The V gene's germline CDR1 is LGHNA and CDR2 YSLEER. The J segment lost 5 bases and the V segment lost 4 bases, leaving 2 bases of the junction unmatched. The CDR3 DNA follows: TGCGCCAGCAGCCTCGGACTAGCGGGAGACAATGAGCAGTTCTTC. It translates to CASSLGLAGDNEQFF.

The V and J genes are TRBV5-1 and TRBJ2-2; no clear D. The CDR3 is made up of 14 amino acids. Trimming took 4 bases from V and 6 from J, leaving 13 bases between them. Germline loops: CDR1 SGHRS, CDR2 YFSETQ. The CDR3 spells CASSPRSSSGELFF. For the CDR3, the DNA is TGCGCCAGCAGCCCGAGGTCCTCATCCGGGGAGCTGTTTTTT.

The CDR3 region has the DNA TGCGCCAGCAGCCAAGATGTTGGGGTCCTAATGAGACAGCCTTATTCCTACGAGCAGTACGTC. The encoded protein is CASSQDVGVLMRQPYSYEQYV. V and J are TRBV4-1 and TRBJ2-7; D is perhaps TRBD1 (5 bases). Germline CDR1 reads MGHRA; CDR2 reads YSYEKL. CDR3 length equals 21 residues. The V gene lost 0 bases and the J gene lost 1 base, with 28 bases spanning the gap.

This chain uses TRBV19 with TRBJ1-1; TRBD1 might be the D (5 bases). V lost 3 bases and J 9 bases, leaving 17 bases between the germline ends. CDR3 length: 14 amino acids. The V gene's germline CDR1 is LNHDA and CDR2 SQIVND (reference sequence). The CDR3 region has the DNA TGTGCCAGTAGTATTGACACCGAGCCGGGGCAAGCTTTCTTT. Protein product: CASSIDTEPGQAFF.

The sample holds one count of this clone. This sequence joins TRBV3-1 (or the pseudogene TRBV3-2) and TRBJ1-2; possible D gene TRBD1, 6 bases. CDR1 and CDR2 from the germline V gene are LGHDT and YNNKEL (reference sequence). There are 12 residues in the CDR3. V was pared by 5 bases and J by 11 bases, with 15 bases between. The CDR3 DNA reads TGTGCCAGCAGCTGGAGAGGGGGACCTTACACCTTC. Protein: CASSWRGGPYTF.

The chain is built from TRBV5-1 and TRBJ2-5, with TRBD2 matching over 11 bases. J lost 3 bases, V lost 0 bases, and 10 bases had no gene match. Germline CDR1 and CDR2: SGHRS and YFSETQ. This CDR3 has 18 residues. CDR3: CASSLGSVLAGAEETQYF. The CDR3, as DNA: TGCGCCAGCAGCTTGGGTTCGGTACTAGCGGGGGCTGAAGAGACCCAGTACTTC.

The chain is built from TRBV2 and TRBJ2-1; 14 nucleotides align to TRBD2. The CDR3 runs to 13 residues. Germline CDR1 SNHLY, CDR2 FYNNEI. J lost 9 bases, V lost 8 bases, and 3 bases had no gene match. The CDR3: CASEGLAGGEQFF. CDR3 sequence (DNA): TGTGCCAGCGAAGGACTAGCGGGGGGTGAGCAGTTCTTC.

The chain uses TRBV5-8 and TRBJ1-2, with D unclear. The CDR3 is made up of 12 amino acids. Trimming removed 0 bases from V and 8 bases from J, with 8 bases in between. Germline CDR1 and CDR2: SGHTS and YDEGEE. CDR3 in amino acids: CASSLGVAGYTF. The CDR3 nucleotides read TGTGCCAGCAGCTTGGGTGTGGCGGGCTACACCTTC.